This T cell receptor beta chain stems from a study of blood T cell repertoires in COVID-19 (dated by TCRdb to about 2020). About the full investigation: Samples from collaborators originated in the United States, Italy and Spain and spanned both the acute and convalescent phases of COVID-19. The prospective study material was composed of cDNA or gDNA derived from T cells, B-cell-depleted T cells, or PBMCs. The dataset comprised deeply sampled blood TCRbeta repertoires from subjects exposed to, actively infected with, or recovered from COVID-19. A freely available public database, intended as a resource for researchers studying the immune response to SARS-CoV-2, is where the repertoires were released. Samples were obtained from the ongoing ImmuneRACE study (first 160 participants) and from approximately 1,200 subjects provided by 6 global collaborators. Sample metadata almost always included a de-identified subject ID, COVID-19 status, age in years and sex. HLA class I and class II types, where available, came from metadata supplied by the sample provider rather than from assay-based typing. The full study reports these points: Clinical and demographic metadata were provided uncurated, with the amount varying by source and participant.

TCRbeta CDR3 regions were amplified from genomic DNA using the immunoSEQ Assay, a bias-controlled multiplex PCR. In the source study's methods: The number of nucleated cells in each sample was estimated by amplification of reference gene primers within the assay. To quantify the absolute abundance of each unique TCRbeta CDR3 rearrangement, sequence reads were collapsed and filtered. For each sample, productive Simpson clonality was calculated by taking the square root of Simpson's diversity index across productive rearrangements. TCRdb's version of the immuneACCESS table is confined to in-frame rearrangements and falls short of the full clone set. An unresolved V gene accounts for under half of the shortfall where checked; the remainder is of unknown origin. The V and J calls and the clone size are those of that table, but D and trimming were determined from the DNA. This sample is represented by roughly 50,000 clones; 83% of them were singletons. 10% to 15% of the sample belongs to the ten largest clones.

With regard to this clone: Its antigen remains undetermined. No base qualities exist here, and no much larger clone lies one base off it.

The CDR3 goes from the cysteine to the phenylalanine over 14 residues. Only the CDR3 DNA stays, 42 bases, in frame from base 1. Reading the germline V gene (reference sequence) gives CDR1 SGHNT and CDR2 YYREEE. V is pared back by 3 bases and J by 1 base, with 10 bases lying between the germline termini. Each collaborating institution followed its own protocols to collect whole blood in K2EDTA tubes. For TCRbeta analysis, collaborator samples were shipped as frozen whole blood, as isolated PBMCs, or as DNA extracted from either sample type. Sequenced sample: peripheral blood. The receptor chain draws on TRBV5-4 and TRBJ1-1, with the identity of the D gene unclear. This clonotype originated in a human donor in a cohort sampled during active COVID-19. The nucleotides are TGTGCCAGCAGCTCCCCGCGTGGGAACACTGAAGCTTTCTTT. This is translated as CASSSPRGNTEAFF. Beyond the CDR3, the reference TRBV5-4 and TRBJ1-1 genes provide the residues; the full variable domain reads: ETGVTQSPTHLIKTRGQQVTLRCSSQSGHNTVSWYQQALGQGPQFIFQYYREEENGRGNFPPRFSGLQFPNYSSELNVNALELDDSALYLCASSSPRGNTEAFFGQGTRLTVV.